This is a list of T cell receptor beta chains from one sample in a study of shared clonotypes between healthy human individuals. The assay was immunoSEQ multiplex PCR, and TCRdb's table has in-frame clones only and misses some. The sample lists about 1,900,000 clones; about 95% were seen once. Specimen: naive CD8+ T cells sorted from blood. The source of these receptors is a man aged 18-30 years in good health. The CDR3 runs from the conserved cysteine through the conserved F or W. A D gene is named only where the DNA matches it firmly. Clone size appears in some rows only: once, few, many, or a class for an expanded clone.

j_call d_call v_call clone_size cdr3_aa cdr3_nt
TRBJ2-1 NA TRBV7-3 NA CASSLEGSYNEQFF TGTGCCAGCAGCTTAGAGGGGTCCTACAATGAGCAGTTCTTC
TRBJ2-1 NA TRBV29-1 once CSVSLADNNEQFF TGCAGCGTTAGCCTAGCAGATAACAATGAGCAGTTCTTC
TRBJ2-7 TRBD2 TRBV7-9 NA CASSLNHGGDEQYF TGTGCCAGCAGCTTAAATCATGGGGGGGACGAGCAGTACTTC
TRBJ2-5 TRBD2 TRBV10-2 NA CASSESFGTSGAQETQYF TGCGCCAGCAGTGAGTCTTTTGGGACTAGCGGGGCCCAAGAGACCCAGTACTTC
TRBJ1-4 TRBD1 TRBV7-9 NA CASRSPGQDNEKLFF TGTGCCAGCAGGTCCCCGGGACAGGATAATGAAAAACTGTTTTTT
TRBJ2-1 TRBD2 TRBV19 NA CASRSPRTSGGRGEQFF TGTGCCAGTCGGTCCCCCCGGACTAGCGGGGGTCGGGGTGAGCAGTTCTTC
TRBJ1-1 NA TRBV10-2 NA CASSENGRAFF TGCGCCAGCAGTGAGAACGGCCGAGCTTTCTTT
TRBJ2-2 NA TRBV4-1 NA CASSQGSPGAGELFF TGCGCCAGCAGCCAAGGGAGTCCAGGGGCCGGGGAGCTGTTTTTT
TRBJ1-1 TRBD1 TRBV11-2 NA CASSLWGTGTANTEAFF TGTGCCAGCAGCCTATGGGGAACCGGGACAGCGAACACTGAAGCTTTCTTT
TRBJ2-3 TRBD1 TRBV25-1 NA CASSEVDGQGGGDTQYF TGTGCCAGCAGTGAAGTCGATGGACAGGGTGGTGGAGATACGCAGTATTTT
TRBJ2-1 TRBD2 TRBV4-3 NA CASSQDRASGYNEQFF TGCGCCAGCAGCCAAGATAGGGCTAGCGGATACAATGAGCAGTTCTTC
TRBJ2-7 NA TRBV28 NA CASSFRGDEQYF TGTGCCAGCAGTTTTAGAGGGGACGAGCAGTACTTC
TRBJ1-1 NA TRBV6-1 NA CASSDPGHEAFF TGTGCCAGCAGTGACCCAGGGCATGAAGCTTTCTTT
TRBJ2-3 NA TRBV9 NA CASSVGRGYTDTQYF TGTGCCAGCAGCGTAGGACGGGGTTACACAGATACGCAGTATTTT
TRBJ2-2 NA TRBV28 NA CASATGPNTGELFF TGTGCTTCAGCCACCGGACCGAACACCGGGGAGCTGTTTTTT
TRBJ2-3 NA TRBV15 NA CATSRGQATDTQYF TGTGCCACCAGCCGGGGGCAGGCCACAGATACGCAGTATTTT
TRBJ2-1 TRBD1 TRBV5-6 NA CASSLGTGGAFYNEQFF TGTGCCAGCAGCTTGGGAACAGGGGGCGCATTTTACAATGAGCAGTTCTTC
TRBJ2-1 NA TRBV5-1 NA CASSLVYNEQFF TGCGCCAGCAGCTTAGTGTACAATGAGCAGTTCTTC
TRBJ1-1 NA TRBV27 NA CASSYGGNTEAFF TGTGCCAGCAGTTACGGGGGGAACACTGAAGCTTTCTTT
TRBJ2-7 NA TRBV13 NA CASSPGPYEQYF TGTGCCAGCAGTCCGGGGCCCTACGAGCAGTACTTC
TRBJ2-7 NA TRBV5-1 NA CASSSSDGYEQYF TGCGCCAGCAGCTCCTCCGACGGGTACGAGCAGTACTTC
TRBJ1-4 NA TRBV27 NA CASRPPNWEKLFF TGTGCCAGCAGACCCCCCAATTGGGAAAAACTGTTTTTT
TRBJ2-2 TRBD1 TRBV7-9 NA CASSYAGGGNTGELFF TGTGCCAGCAGTTACGCAGGGGGCGGGAACACCGGGGAGCTGTTTTTT
TRBJ2-5 NA TRBV21-1 NA CASSKMEDRDRGQETQYF TGTGCCAGCAGCAAAATGGAGGACAGGGATCGGGGACAAGAGACCCAGTACTTC
TRBJ1-2 NA TRBV6-5 NA CASSKLTELGYTF TGTGCCAGCAGTAAACTGACAGAGCTCGGCTACACCTTC
TRBJ2-7 NA TRBV11-2 NA CASSLDLSASYEQYF TGTGCCAGCAGCTTAGATCTAAGCGCCTCCTACGAGCAGTACTTC
TRBJ2-1 NA TRBV5-1 once CASSLGRVLEQFF TGCGCCAGCAGCTTGGGCAGGGTCCTTGAGCAGTTCTTC
TRBJ1-2 TRBD1 TRBV6-5 NA CASSLTGGYGYTF TGTGCCAGCAGTCTTACAGGGGGCTATGGCTACACCTTC
TRBJ2-7 NA TRBV19 once CASSPEQGGSYEQYF TGTGCCAGTAGTCCTGAACAGGGGGGGTCCTACGAGCAGTACTTC
TRBJ2-7 NA TRBV7-9 NA CASSLETVNSYEQYF TGTGCCAGCAGCTTAGAGACAGTGAACTCCTACGAGCAGTACTTC
TRBJ2-7 NA TRBV19 NA CASSISGSSYEQYF TGTGCCAGTAGTATTAGCGGAAGCTCCTACGAGCAGTACTTC
TRBJ2-5 TRBD2 TRBV5-1 once CASSLGLAGESYETQYF TGCGCCAGCAGCTTGGGACTAGCGGGAGAGTCGTATGAGACCCAGTACTTC
TRBJ2-7 NA TRBV27 NA CASSYSVGPTYEQYF TGTGCCAGCAGCTACAGTGTAGGACCTACCTACGAGCAGTACTTC
TRBJ2-7 NA TRBV30 NA CAWIEASPSSYEQYF TGTGCCTGGATCGAAGCGAGCCCCTCCTCCTACGAGCAGTACTTC
TRBJ2-5 NA TRBV2 NA CASSEALGGNQETQYF TGTGCCAGCAGTGAAGCGCTTGGGGGAAACCAAGAGACCCAGTACTTC
TRBJ2-1 NA TRBV7-6 NA CARDPVRTSVPSSYNEQFF TGTGCTAGAGATCCTGTCAGAACTTCTGTCCCGAGCTCCTACAATGAGCAGTTCTTC
TRBJ2-2 NA TRBV2 NA CASSELGGTGELFF TGTGCCAGCAGTGAACTGGGCGGCACCGGGGAGCTGTTTTTT
TRBJ1-2 NA TRBV19 NA CASSIITGSVVGYTF TGTGCCAGTAGTATCATCACAGGGTCGGTGGTGGGCTACACCTTC
TRBJ1-5 TRBD1 TRBV9 NA CASSVEGQGGQPQHF TGTGCCAGCAGCGTAGAGGGACAGGGGGGACAGCCCCAGCATTTT